This T cell receptor (beta chain) was profiled in a study of graft-versus-host responses after intestinal transplantation. Turning to the study itself: Anti-thymocyte globulin induction was given to all recipients, followed by tacrolimus and steroids for about 3 years.

Study-wide points: Declines in HvG clones occurring early post-transplant were associated with peak circulating GvH clone levels. Some patients had graft-donor T cell macrochimerism, and their allografts showed high graft-versus-host to host-versus-graft clonal ratios. There were GvH clones found in recipient marrow, and some of them appeared first in ileum or blood.

Comment on this clone: Its specificity is unknown.

V gave up 0 bases and J gave up 2 bases; unmatched junction bases: 7. The CDR3 length is 18 residues. CDR1 is SGHTA, CDR2 FQGNSA, per germline. Generated by immunoSEQ multiplex PCR, the TCRdb table keeps only in-frame clones and is missing some. The sample includes 130,000 or so clones, 80% to 95% of them seen just once. Sequenced here: unstimulated CD4+ T cells sorted from spleen or lymph node cells, sampled before intestinal transplant. This chain joins TRBV7-2 and TRBJ2-2; 9 nucleotides agree with TRBD2. This sequence originates from a human donor who received an intestinal transplant. The CDR3 bases are TGTGCCAGCAGCTTAGCGTCGGCGGGAGGGTCCAACACCGGGGAGCTGTTTTTT. Translating it yields CASSLASAGGSNTGELFF.